This TCR beta chain was recovered during a study of patients and donors after allogeneic stem cell transplantation. This clonotype has at least ten counts. One entry per CDR3 protein, called by TCRdb with MiXCR from the RT-PCR reads. Of some 880,000 distinct CDR3 sequences listed, about a sixth were seen once; the top ten hold roughly 6%. There are 12 residues in the CDR3. Germline loops: CDR1 MNHEY, CDR2 SVGAGI. V shed 6 bases, J shed 10 bases, and the junction held 4 bases outside the gene matches. The origin of this receptor is a human donor who was either an allogeneic HSCT recipient or a stem cell or donor lymphocyte infusion donor (not recorded which). It is not recorded whose cells these are; they may come from a transplant donor. Material: blood, either unsorted or a sorted T cell fraction (not recorded which). The rearrangement links TRBV6-5 to TRBJ2-1; 9 bases match TRBD2. In DNA form, the CDR3 reads TGTGCCAGCAGACCTCTAGCGGGAGAGCAGTTCTTC. Translation: CASRPLAGEQFF.